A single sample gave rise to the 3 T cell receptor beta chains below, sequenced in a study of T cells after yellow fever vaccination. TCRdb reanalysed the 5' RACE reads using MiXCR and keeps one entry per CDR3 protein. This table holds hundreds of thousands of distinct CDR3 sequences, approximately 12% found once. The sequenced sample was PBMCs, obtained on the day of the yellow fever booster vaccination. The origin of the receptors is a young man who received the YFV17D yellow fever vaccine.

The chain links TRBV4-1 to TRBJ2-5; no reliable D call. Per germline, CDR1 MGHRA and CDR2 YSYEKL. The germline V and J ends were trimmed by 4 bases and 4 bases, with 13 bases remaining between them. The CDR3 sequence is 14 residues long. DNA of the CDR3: TGCGCCAGCAGCCGCCAAGACAACGGAGAGACCCAGTACTTC. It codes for CASSRQDNGETQYF.

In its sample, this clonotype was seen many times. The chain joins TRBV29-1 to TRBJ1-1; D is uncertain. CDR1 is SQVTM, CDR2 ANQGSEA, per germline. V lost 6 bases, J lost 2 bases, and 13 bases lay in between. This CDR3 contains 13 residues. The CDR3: CSVGVTANTEAFF. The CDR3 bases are TGCAGCGTCGGAGTTACAGCCAACACTGAAGCTTTCTTT. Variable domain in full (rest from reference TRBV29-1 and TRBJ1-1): SAVISQKPSRDICQRGTSLTIQCQVDSQVTMMFWYRQQPGQSLTLIATANQGSEATYESGFVIDKFPISRPNLTFSTLTVSNMSPEDSSIYLCSVGVTANTEAFFGQGTRLTVV.

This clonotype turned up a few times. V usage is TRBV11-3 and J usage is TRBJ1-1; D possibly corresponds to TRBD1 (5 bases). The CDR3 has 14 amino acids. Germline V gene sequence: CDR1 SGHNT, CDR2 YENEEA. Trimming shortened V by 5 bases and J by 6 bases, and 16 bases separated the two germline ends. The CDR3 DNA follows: TGTGCCAGCAGCCCAAGTGCCGGGGGATCTGAAGCTTTCTTT. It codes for CASSPSAGGSEAFF.